The 7 T cell receptor beta chains reported below all come from one sample, sequenced in a study of shared clonotypes between healthy human individuals. The repertoire was sequenced with immunoSEQ multiplex PCR; TCRdb's copy has only in-frame clones and lacks some. The sample lists 1.4 million or so clones, approximately 98.5% occurring once. The material sequenced was naive CD4+ T cells sorted from blood. Subset described: CD45RA+ positively selected. The receptor source for this set is a man under 40 in good health.

The table lists this clone with a count of one. The V and J genes are TRBV5-4 and TRBJ2-7; TRBD1 agrees at 8 bases. This CDR3 has 13 residues. Germline assignment: CDR1 SGHNT and CDR2 YYREEE (reference sequence). The J segment lost 3 bases and the V segment lost 2 bases, leaving 1 base of the junction unmatched. DNA of the CDR3: TGTGCCAGCAGCTTCGACAGGGGCTACGAGCAGTACTTC. Translation: CASSFDRGYEQYF.

This clone occurred once. CDR3 nucleotides: TGTGCCAGCAGTGATTCCGCGGGAGGGGGAGATACGCAGTATTTT. This codes for CASSDSAGGGDTQYF. The chain links TRBV6-4 to TRBJ2-3, with 9 bases matching TRBD2. Germline trimming cut 3 bases from V and 5 bases from J; bases unmatched to any gene: 6. The length of the CDR3 is 15 residues. Germline lookup yields CDR1 MRHNA and CDR2 SNTAGT.

This chain links TRBV7-9 with TRBJ2-2; D call uncertain. Trimming removed 7 bases from V and 1 base from J, with 19 bases in between. The CDR3 is made up of 17 amino acids. Germline CDR1 is SEHNR and CDR2 is FQNEAQ (reference sequence). CDR3 bases: TGTGCCAGCACCTCGAAAGGCGACCCCGAGAACACCGGGGAGCTGTTTTTT. Translated: CASTSKGDPENTGELFF.

This rearrangement joins TRBV6-5 to TRBJ1-5; no clear D gene. This CDR3 comprises 14 residues. Trimming took 2 bases from V and 6 from J, leaving 11 bases between them. Germline-derived CDR1 and CDR2 are MNHEY and SVGAGI. The CDR3 coding sequence is TGTGCCAGCAGTTACGGGCAGGTCGGTCAGCCCCAGCATTTT. Translating gives CASSYGQVGQPQHF.

In its sample, this clone was seen once. The chain is built from TRBV5-1 and TRBJ2-1; TRBD2 matches at 9 bases. The length of the CDR3 is 16 residues. The trim removed 4 bases at V and 6 bases at J, leaving 11 bases unmatched. CDR1 and CDR2 (germline): SGHRS, YFSETQ. The CDR3 region is CASSVNPGLATNEQFF. The CDR3 nucleotides read TGCGCCAGCAGCGTCAATCCGGGACTAGCCACCAATGAGCAGTTCTTC.

In regard to this clone: Other DNA sequences within the sample encode an identical CDR3. V is TRBV2 and J is TRBJ2-7, with no clear D. The CDR3 covers 12 residues. Between the trimmed V and J ends, which lost 4 bases and 0 bases, there was a span of 4 bases. Germline V gives CDR1 SNHLY, CDR2 FYNNEI. The CDR3 protein is CASSGNSYEQYF. CDR3 nucleotide sequence: TGTGCCAGCAGTGGTAACTCCTACGAGCAGTACTTC.

The chain has TRBV27 and TRBJ2-7, with TRBD2 matching 7 bases. CDR1 MNHEY and CDR2 SMNVEV come from the germline V gene (reference sequence). This CDR3 has 13 amino acids. With V trimmed by 3 bases and J by 3 bases, 2 bases remained unmatched. The CDR3 nucleotides read TGTGCCAGCAGTTTCGGACTAGGCTACGAGCAGTACTTC. Its protein is CASSFGLGYEQYF.